This TCR beta chain came from a study of cytomegalovirus exposure and HLA in healthy donors (dated by TCRdb to the late 2010s). Study-level background: According to an earlier analysis of a few hundred of the donors, about 179 million T cells yielded roughly 100 million unique TCR beta sequences and about 300 Gb of sequence data. Roughly 320 gigabases of sequencing data and around 80 million unique TCR sequences made up an early release that covered over 550 HLA-typed donors. Of the 350 to 450 genotyped donors, 75% to 85% were placed in the genetic ancestry cluster associated with self-reported Caucasian donors. The study was designed to test whether signatures of past pathogen exposure could be identified by cataloging public T cell receptors. The study profiled the T cell repertoires of about 720 subjects by immunosequencing and related them to cytomegalovirus serostatus. A separate validation cohort of 100 to 150 different subjects was used in addition to the approximately 610-subject first cohort. The study combined high-throughput TCR immunosequencing, statistical association of individual TCRs with disease status, and machine learning to predict cytomegalovirus infection status. A later analysis re-analyzed previously published TCR beta repertoires from approximately 670 donors and added high-resolution HLA genotyping to study TCR occurrence patterns. Rather than using new phenotypic data, the later analysis identified candidate immune exposures from TCR beta sequences and from how often those sequences occurred across donors. An earlier analysis of several hundred of the donors used high-throughput TCR beta sequencing to judge whether each TCR beta V gene segment behaved as functional or pseudogenic. Donor age, sex, ethnicity and CMV serostatus were compiled alongside the repertoire data. A later genetic analysis used genome-wide SNP genotypes for about three fifths of the roughly 700 donors, treating that subset as a discovery cohort. Every discovery cohort repertoire had been produced on one sequencing platform. Class I and class II HLA loci were covered by the typing at four-digit resolution. The number of typed donors differed by locus: about 629-640 for A, B, C, DRB1 and DQB1; some 500 for DQA1; roughly 600 for DPA1; and around 470 for DPB1. Because of strong linkage in the cohort, roughly five DR-DQ haplotypes were treated as single units for association and clustering. Among approximately 370 genotyped donors of the cohort, an average of roughly 230,000 unique TCR beta nucleotide sequences was sequenced per donor, of which about 19% were non-productive. General conclusions and limits of the study: A later analysis found that TCR association rates varied across HLA loci, with DRB1 alleles showing the most associated TCRs and HLA-C alleles the fewest. A further reported finding was that TCR beta sequences accurately predicted the HLA-A and HLA-B alleles for most subjects in the first cohort. Correlated functional status among segregating V segments might reflect linkage disequilibrium, but an unknown experimental factor could not be ruled out. For the cohort, immune exposure information was limited to CMV serostatus. A cluster of highly shared sequence variants was judged likely to represent a technical artifact of the sequencing pipeline. Assigning TCR associations to individual alleles was difficult when HLA alleles, especially DR and DQ, strongly co-occurred. Because some donors lacked HLA typing at each locus, the association tests relied only on the typed subset. Cytomegalovirus status was reported to be diagnosed by the classifier with high specificity and sensitivity in both the original and validation cohorts. It was suggested by the authors that the approach could potentially be generalized to other disease states and immunological phenotypes. In vitro tests confirmed that a few of the cytomegalovirus-associated TCR beta chains recognize cytomegalovirus antigens. Fewer than 20 rarely observed V segments, including chromosome 9 orphons, were excluded from the earlier analysis of just under 600 of the donors because counts were too low. Most TCR sequences were observed very rarely across donors, whereas some public TCRs were present in many individuals. Only TCR beta chains were sequenced in this cohort, and the absence of alpha or paired-chain data limited detectable features. A later analysis found that most CMV-associated TCR beta chains appeared HLA-restricted, with HLA associations seemingly driven largely by CMV exposure. Because the 87-base-pair reads could not distinguish some IMGT-functional V segments, including TRBV6-2 and TRBV6-3, those segments were excluded. An association between a missense DCLRE1C variant and V-gene and J-gene trimming of TCR beta chains was found in a later genetic analysis and replicated in an independent cohort. Compared with equally common non-associated chains, HLA-associated TCR beta chains in a later analysis were more clonally expanded and had lower generation probabilities. Broadly in line with IMGT annotations, most TCR beta V segments showed up in productive rearrangements about 90% or about 30% of the time in an earlier analysis of under 700 of the donors. Compared with the approximately 670-donor mean, donors in an Asian-associated ancestry cluster had fewer N-insertions in productive TCRs, according to a later genetic analysis. Several of the top co-occurrence clusters appeared to be linked to parvovirus B19, influenza, CMV and Epstein-Barr virus, according to a later analysis. The study gave a list of around 170 TCR beta chains associated with cytomegalovirus. Roughly uniform sequencing depth across donors was assumed in presence/absence analyses, although this assumption may not hold. At a false discovery rate of 0.05, a later analysis linked 16,000 or so TCR beta sequences to specific HLA alleles.

This clone was picked up a small number of times. The clone's antigen remains unknown. Base qualities are missing; no much larger clone stands one base away. The library came from the immunoSEQ multiplex PCR assay. The multiplex PCR relied on a mix of 60 forward primers for TCR Vbeta segments and 13 reverse primers for TCR Jbeta segments. The CDR3 region of rearranged TCR beta genes was amplified from genomic DNA by a multiplex PCR assay. Amplified TCR beta libraries were sequenced as 87-base-pair reads on the Illumina HiSeq System. From the authors' description of their analysis: Across the 600 to 700 repertoires, a later analysis counted some 81 million unique TCR beta chains, some 11 million of which were shared by at least two donors. A nearest-neighbor algorithm error-corrected the raw reads and collapsed the reads into unique sequences, merging closely related sequences to remove PCR and sequencing errors. CDR3 sequences were aligned to IMGT reference sequences to assign V, D and J gene segments. For a sequence to be retained, at least a six-nucleotide match to both a V gene segment and a J gene segment was required. Rearrangements were classified as productive when the CDR3 lacked stop codons and remained in frame with V and J, and all other rearrangements were classified as non-productive. CDR3 was defined by IMGT convention, running from the second conserved V-encoded cysteine to the conserved J-encoded phenylalanine. Sequences without an unambiguous match to a single V gene segment were excluded from the earlier analysis of several hundred of the donors. In an earlier analysis of several hundred of the donors, V segments were called functional above 56.7% productive rearrangements and were called segregating when the between-donor standard deviation exceeded 5%. To diagnose cytomegalovirus status from the catalog of TCR beta chain sequences, a statistical classification framework was built. V and J gene assignment, in a later analysis, came from comparing TCR nucleotide sequences with IMGT/GENE-DB human TR gene sequences. In a later analysis, CDR3 sequences and most-parsimonious VDJ recombination scenarios were assigned using the TCRdist pipeline. In a later analysis, every TCR beta chain was defined by the combination of its CDR3 amino acid sequence and its V-gene family, and reads without a unique V-gene family were dropped. A later analysis removed 550 to 700 highly shared, low-generation-probability nucleotide sequences to deal with suspected cross-contamination and a sequencing artifact. In a later analysis, a clonal expansion index for each public chain was calculated from normalized within-repertoire ranks of inferred template counts. Generation probabilities in a later analysis came from a VDJ recombination model fitted to out-of-frame rearrangements, and those results were checked against IGoR. Hypergeometric tests were used in a later analysis to score TCR-TCR, TCR-HLA and TCR-CMV co-occurrence, with a repertoire-size bias correction applied to the TCR pairs. A later analysis estimated false discovery rates by permuting HLA or CMV assignments 20 times. In a later analysis, co-occurring TCRs were grouped with DBSCAN, and TCRdist sequence similarity was added when clustering was performed within HLA-allele-positive subsets. Co-occurrence clustering excluded repertoires with fewer than 30,000 or more than 120,000 public chains, plus five with anomalous nucleotide sharing. TCRdb re-hosts the immuneACCESS table, in-frame sequences only. Its copies lack some clones; in the studies checked, an unresolved V gene accounts for under half of them, and the cause for the rest is not known. The V and J calls and clone size come from that table; D and trimming were worked out from the DNA. This sample gives about 130,000 clones in total; around 9% of them show up just once. The ten largest clones represent about 5.5% of the sample.

The cohort consisted of approximately 670 healthy bone marrow donors. At the time of sampling, every cohort member was nominally healthy, though immune exposures that went unrecorded were likely present. The donor was CMV seronegative and belonged to the group of 380 or so seronegative cohort members. Every donor gave a peripheral blood sample, and the peripheral blood mononuclear cells from that sample were used for TCR beta sequencing. The Qiagen DNeasy Blood Extraction Kit was used to extract genomic DNA from the blood cell samples. CDR1 and CDR2, per the germline V gene (reference sequence), are GTSNPN and SVGIG. Relative to germline, V is 5 bases shorter and J is 5 bases shorter, with 9 bases between their ends. From the cysteine up to the phenylalanine, the CDR3 has a length of 12 residues. Of the read, only the CDR3 DNA is kept; its 36 bases are in frame from base 1.

The sequenced sample was PBMCs. The receptor's source is a man aged 35 to 55 in good health and CMV-seronegative. The rearranged chain carries TRBV30 and TRBJ2-2; the D gene is possibly TRBD2, with 5 bases matching. The nucleotide sequence is given as TGTGCCTGGGGACTGGGAACCGGGGAGCTGTTTTTT. Its protein is CAWGLGTGELFF.